The present TCR beta chain was sequenced within a study of vaccination effects on CD4 cells after COVID-19. Study information: The post-vaccine samples were taken, at the median, 72 days after the second dose.

In the case of this clone: Antigen: not known.

The CDR3 length is 13 residues. V lost 11 bases and J 4 bases, leaving 15 bases between the germline ends. Produced via immunoSEQ multiplex PCR; TCRdb's table is partial and in-frame only. The table has some 15,000 clones, about 70% seen once. The ViraFEST assay expanded antigen-specific CD4+ T cells with viral peptide pools before sequencing. The culture ran for about 11 days, and then CD4+ T cells were isolated. Every participant took two doses of the BNT162b2 or mRNA-1273 vaccine. Each culture well received approximately 2 million PBMC. These cells were then cultured in IMDM with about 10 IU/ml IL-2 and 9.5 to 10 ug/ml peptides. Half-medium replacement with IL-2 medium occurred on days 3 and 7. Study conclusions and caveats: Infection- and vaccine-induced clones contracted markedly late after vaccination.

The sample consisted of CD4+ T cells from PBMCs cultured with SARS-CoV-2 spike peptides, taken after COVID-19 vaccination. The chain recombines TRBV12-3 or TRBV12-4 with TRBJ1-3; the D gene is possibly TRBD1 (5 bases). The receptor was isolated from a human donor who received a COVID-19 vaccine. CDR3 bases: TGTGCCTCCTGGACGGCAGGGGGAAACACCATATATTTT. Translated, it gives CASWTAGGNTIYF.